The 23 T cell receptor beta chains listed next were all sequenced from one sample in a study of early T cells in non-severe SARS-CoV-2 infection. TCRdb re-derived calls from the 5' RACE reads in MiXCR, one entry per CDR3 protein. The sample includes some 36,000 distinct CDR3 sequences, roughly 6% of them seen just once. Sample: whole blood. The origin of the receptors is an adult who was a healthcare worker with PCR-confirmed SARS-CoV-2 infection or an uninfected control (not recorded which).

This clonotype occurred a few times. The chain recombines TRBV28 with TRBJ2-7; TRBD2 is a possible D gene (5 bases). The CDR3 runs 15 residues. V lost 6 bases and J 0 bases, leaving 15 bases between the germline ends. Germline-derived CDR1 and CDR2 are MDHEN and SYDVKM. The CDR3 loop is CASSPLPGDSYEQYF. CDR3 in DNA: TGTGCCAGCAGCCCACTCCCCGGGGACTCCTACGAGCAGTACTTC.

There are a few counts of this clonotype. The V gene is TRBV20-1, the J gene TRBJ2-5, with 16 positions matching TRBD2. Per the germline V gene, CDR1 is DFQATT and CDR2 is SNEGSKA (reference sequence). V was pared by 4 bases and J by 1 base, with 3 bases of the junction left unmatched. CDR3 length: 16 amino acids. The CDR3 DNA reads TGCAGTGCTATGGGGACTAGCGGGAGGGCCCAAGAGACCCAGTACTTC. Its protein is CSAMGTSGRAQETQYF.

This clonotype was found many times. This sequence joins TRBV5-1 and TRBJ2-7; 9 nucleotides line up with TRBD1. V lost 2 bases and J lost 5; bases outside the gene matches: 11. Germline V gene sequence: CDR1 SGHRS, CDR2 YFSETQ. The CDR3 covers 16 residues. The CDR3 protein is CASSLGGQGARHEQYF. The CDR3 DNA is TGCGCCAGCAGCTTAGGGGGACAGGGAGCAAGGCACGAGCAGTACTTC.

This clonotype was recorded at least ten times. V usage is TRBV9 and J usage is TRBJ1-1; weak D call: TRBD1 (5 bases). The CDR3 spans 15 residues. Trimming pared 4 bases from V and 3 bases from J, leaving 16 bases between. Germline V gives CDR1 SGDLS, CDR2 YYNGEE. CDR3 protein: CASSPHSGGYTEAFF. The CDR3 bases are TGTGCCAGCAGCCCCCACTCCGGGGGATACACTGAAGCTTTCTTT.

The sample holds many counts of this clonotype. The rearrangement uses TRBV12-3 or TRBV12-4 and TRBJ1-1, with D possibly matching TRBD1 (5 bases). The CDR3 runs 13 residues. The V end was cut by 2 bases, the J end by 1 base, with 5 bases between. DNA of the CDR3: TGTGCCAGCAGTTTAACAGGGAACACTGAAGCTTTCTTT. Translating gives CASSLTGNTEAFF.

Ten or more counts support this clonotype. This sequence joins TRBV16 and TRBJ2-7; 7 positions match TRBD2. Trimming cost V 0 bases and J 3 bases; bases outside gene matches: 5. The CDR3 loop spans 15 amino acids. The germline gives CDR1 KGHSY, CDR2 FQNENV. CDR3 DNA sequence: TGTGCCAGCAGCCAATCCCCCGGGAGGTACTACGAGCAGTACTTC. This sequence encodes CASSQSPGRYYEQYF.

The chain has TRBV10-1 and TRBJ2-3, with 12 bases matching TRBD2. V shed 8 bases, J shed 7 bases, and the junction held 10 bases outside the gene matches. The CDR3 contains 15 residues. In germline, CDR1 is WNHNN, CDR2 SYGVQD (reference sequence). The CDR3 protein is CASPQTSGSFNTQYF. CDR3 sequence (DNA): TGCGCCAGCCCTCAGACTAGCGGGAGTTTTAATACGCAGTATTTT.

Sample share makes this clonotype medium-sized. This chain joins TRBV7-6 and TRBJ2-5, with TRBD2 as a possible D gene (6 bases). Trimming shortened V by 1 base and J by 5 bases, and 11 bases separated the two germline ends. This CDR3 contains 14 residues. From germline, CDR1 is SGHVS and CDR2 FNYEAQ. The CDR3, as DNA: TGTGCCAGCAGCTTAGGACTAGAGGTGGAGACCCAGTACTTC. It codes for CASSLGLEVETQYF.

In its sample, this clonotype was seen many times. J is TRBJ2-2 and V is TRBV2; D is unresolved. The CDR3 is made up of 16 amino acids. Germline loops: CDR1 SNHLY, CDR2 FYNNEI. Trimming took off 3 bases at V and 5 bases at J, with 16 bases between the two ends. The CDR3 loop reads CASSDNRAGKTGELFF. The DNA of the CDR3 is TGTGCCAGCAGTGACAACCGGGCAGGAAAGACCGGGGAGCTGTTTTTT.

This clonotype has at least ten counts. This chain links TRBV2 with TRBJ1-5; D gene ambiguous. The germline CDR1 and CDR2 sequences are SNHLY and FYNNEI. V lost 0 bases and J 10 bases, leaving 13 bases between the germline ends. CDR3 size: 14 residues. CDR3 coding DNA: TGTGCCAGCAGTGAAGCGCGGCGGGAACTCCCCCAGCATTTT. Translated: CASSEARRELPQHF.

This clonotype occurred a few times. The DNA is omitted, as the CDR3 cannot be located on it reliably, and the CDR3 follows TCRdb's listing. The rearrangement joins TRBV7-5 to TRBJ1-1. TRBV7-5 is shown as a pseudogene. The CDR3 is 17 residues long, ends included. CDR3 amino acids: CISVPEARDGEYTEAFF.

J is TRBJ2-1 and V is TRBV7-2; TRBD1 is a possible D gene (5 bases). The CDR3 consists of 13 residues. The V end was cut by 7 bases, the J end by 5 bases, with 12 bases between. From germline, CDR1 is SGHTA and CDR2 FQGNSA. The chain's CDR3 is CASTLDRDNEQFF. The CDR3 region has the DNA TGTGCCAGCACCCTAGACAGAGACAATGAGCAGTTCTTC.

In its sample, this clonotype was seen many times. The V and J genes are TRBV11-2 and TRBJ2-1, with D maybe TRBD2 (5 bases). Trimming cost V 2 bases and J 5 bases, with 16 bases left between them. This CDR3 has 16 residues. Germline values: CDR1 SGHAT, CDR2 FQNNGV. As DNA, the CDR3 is TGTGCCAGCAGCTTACGGTTGAGGGATTGGGACAATGAGCAGTTCTTC. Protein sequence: CASSLRLRDWDNEQFF.

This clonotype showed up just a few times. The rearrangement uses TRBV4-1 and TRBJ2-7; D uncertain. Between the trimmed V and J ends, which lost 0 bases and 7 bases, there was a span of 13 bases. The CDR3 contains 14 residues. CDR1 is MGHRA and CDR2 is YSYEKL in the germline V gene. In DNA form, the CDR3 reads TGCGCCAGCAGCCAAGATGACATCCTAGGGGAGCAGTACTTC. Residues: CASSQDDILGEQYF.

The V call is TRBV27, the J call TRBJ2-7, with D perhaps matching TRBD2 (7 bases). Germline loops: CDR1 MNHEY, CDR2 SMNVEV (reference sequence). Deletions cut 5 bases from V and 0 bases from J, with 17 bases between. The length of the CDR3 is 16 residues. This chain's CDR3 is CASSPWGGPDSYEQYF. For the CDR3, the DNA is TGTGCCAGCAGTCCTTGGGGGGGCCCGGACTCCTACGAGCAGTACTTC.

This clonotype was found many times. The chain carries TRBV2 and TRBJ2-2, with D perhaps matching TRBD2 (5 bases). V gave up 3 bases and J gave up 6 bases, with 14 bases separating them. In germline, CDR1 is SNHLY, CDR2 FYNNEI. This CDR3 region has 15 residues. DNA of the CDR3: TGTGCCAGCAGTGAGTTGGCTAGCTTCCCCGGGGAGCTGTTTTTT. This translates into CASSELASFPGELFF. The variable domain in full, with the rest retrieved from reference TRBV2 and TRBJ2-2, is EPEVTQTPSHQVTQMGQEVILRCVPISNHLYFYWYRQILGQKVEFLVSFYNNEISEKSEIFDDQFSVERPDGSNFTLKIRSTKLEDSAMYFCASSELASFPGELFFGEGSRLTVL.

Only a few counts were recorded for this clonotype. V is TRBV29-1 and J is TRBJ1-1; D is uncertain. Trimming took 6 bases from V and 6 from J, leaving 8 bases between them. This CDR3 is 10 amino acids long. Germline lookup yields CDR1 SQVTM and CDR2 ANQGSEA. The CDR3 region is CSVSRAEAFF. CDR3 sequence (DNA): TGCAGCGTCAGCCGGGCTGAAGCTTTCTTT.

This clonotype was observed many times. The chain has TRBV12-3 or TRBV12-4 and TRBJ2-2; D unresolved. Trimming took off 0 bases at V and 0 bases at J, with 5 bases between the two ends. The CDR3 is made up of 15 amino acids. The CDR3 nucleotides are TGTGCCAGCAGTTTAGCCAGGACGAACACCGGGGAGCTGTTTTTT. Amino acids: CASSLARTNTGELFF.

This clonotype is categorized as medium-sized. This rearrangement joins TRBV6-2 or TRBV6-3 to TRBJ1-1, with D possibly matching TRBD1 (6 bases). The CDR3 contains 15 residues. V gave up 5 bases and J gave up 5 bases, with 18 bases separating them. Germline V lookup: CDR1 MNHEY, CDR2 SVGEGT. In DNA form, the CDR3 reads TGTGCCAGCAGTACCCAAAATTACAGGGAGACTGAAGCTTTCTTT. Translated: CASSTQNYRETEAFF.

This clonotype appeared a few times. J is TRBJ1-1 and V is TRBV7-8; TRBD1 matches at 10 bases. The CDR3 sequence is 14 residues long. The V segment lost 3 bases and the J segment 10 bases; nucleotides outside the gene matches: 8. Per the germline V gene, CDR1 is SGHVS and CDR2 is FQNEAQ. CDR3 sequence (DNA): TGTGCCAGCAGCTTGAGGGACAGGGGATTGCGAGCTTTCTTT. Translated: CASSLRDRGLRAFF.

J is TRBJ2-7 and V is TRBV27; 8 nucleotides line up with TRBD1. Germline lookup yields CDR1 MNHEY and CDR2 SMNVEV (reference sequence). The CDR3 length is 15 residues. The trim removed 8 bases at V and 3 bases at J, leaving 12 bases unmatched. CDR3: CASSVRQGPFYEQYF. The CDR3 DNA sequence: TGTGCCAGCTCGGTAAGACAGGGGCCTTTCTACGAGCAGTACTTC.

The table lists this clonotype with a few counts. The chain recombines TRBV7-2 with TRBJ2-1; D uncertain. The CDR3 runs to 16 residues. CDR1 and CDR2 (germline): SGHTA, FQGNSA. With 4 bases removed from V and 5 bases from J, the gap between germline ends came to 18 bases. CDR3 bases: TGTGCCAGCAGCTCCCATTTAACTGGTTTCCACAATGAGCAGTTCTTC. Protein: CASSSHLTGFHNEQFF.

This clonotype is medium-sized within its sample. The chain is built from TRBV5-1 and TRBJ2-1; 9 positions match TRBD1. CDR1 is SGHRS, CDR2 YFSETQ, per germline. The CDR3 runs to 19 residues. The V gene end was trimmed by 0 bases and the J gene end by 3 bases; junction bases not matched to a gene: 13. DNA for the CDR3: TGCGCCAGCAGCTTGGGGCCCGTAGCTCCGGGACAGGGCTACAATGAGCAGTTCTTC. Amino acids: CASSLGPVAPGQGYNEQFF. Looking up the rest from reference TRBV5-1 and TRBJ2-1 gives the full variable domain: KAGVTQTPRYLIKTRGQQVTLSCSPISGHRSVSWYQQTPGQGLQFLFEYFSETQRNKGNFPGRFSGRQFSNSRSEMNVSTLELGDSALYLCASSLGPVAPGQGYNEQFFGPGTRLTVL.